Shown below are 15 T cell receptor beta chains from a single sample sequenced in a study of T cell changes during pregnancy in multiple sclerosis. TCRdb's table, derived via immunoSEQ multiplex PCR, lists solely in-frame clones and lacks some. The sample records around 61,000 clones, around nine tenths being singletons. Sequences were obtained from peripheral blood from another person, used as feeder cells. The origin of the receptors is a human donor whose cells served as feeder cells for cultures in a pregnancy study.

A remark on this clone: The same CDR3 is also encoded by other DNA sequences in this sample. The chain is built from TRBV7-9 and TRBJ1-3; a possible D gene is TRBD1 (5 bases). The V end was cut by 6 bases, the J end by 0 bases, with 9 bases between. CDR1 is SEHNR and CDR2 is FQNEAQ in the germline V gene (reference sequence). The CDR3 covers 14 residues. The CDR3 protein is CASSPDISGNTIYF. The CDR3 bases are TGTGCCAGCAGTCCGGACATCTCTGGAAACACCATATATTTT. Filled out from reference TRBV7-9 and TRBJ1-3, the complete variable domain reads DTGVSQNPRHKITKRGQNVTFRCDPISEHNRLYWYRQTLGQGPEFLTYFQNEAQLEKSRLLSDRFSAERPKGSFSTLEIQRTEQGDSAMYLCASSPDISGNTIYFGEGSWLTVV.

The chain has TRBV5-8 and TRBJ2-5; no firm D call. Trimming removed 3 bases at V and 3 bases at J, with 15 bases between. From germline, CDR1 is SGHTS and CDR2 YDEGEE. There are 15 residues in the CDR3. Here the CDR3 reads CASSSQTRREETQYF. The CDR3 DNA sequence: TGTGCCAGCAGCTCCCAGACAAGGCGCGAAGAGACCCAGTACTTC.

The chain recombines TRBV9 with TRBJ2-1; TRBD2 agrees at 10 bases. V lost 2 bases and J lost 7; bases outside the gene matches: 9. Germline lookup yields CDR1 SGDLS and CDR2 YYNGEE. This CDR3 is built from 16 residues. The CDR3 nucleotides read TGTGCCAGCAGCGTTCAAGCGGGAGGGCCGAGAAATGAGCAGTTCTTC. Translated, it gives CASSVQAGGPRNEQFF.

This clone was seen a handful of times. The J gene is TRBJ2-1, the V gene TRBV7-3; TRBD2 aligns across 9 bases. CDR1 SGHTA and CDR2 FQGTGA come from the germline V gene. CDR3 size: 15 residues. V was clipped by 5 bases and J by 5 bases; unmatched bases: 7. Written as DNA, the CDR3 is TGTGCCAGCAGCCACGGACTAGCGTCAAACAATGAGCAGTTCTTC. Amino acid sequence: CASSHGLASNNEQFF.

CDR3 coding DNA: TGTGCCTGGGAGGGACAGGGGGCTGGAAACACCATATATTTT. This sequence encodes CAWEGQGAGNTIYF. The gene calls are TRBV30 and TRBJ1-3; 11 nucleotides agree with TRBD1. Trimming took 5 bases from V and 2 from J; bases not matched to a gene: 2. There are 14 residues in the CDR3. Per germline, CDR1 GTSNPN and CDR2 SVGIG (reference sequence).

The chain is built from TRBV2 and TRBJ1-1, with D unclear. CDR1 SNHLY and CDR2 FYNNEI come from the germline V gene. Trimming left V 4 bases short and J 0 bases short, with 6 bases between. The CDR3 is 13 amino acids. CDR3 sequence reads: CASSAQVNTEAFF. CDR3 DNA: TGTGCCAGCAGTGCTCAGGTGAACACTGAAGCTTTCTTT.

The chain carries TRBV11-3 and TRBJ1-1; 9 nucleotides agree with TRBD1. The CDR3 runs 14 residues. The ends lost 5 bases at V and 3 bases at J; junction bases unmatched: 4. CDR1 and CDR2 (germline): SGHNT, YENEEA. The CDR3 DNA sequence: TGTGCCAGCAGCGCCAGGACAGGGGACACTGAAGCTTTCTTT. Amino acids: CASSARTGDTEAFF.

The CDR3 DNA is TGTGCCAGCAGCCGGGACCAAACTCACAATGAGCAGTTCTTC. Translation: CASSRDQTHNEQFF. The J gene is TRBJ2-1, the V gene TRBV7-2, with D possibly being TRBD1 or TRBD2 (5 bases each). Germline V CDR1 and CDR2: SGHTA, FQGNSA. CDR3 length: 14 residues. Trimming took off 5 bases at V and 5 bases at J, with 13 bases between the two ends.

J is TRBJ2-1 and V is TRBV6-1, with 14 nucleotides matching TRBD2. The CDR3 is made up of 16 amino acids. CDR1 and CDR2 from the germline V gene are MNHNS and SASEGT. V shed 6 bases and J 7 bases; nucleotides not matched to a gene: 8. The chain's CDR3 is CASRERLAGGVNEQFF. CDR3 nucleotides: TGTGCCAGCAGAGAACGACTAGCGGGAGGGGTGAATGAGCAGTTCTTC.

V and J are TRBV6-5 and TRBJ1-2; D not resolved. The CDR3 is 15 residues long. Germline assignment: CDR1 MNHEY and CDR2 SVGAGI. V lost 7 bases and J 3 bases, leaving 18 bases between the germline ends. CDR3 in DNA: TGTGCCAGCACCTACGACATGTGGAGCGACTATGGCTACACCTTC. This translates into CASTYDMWSDYGYTF.

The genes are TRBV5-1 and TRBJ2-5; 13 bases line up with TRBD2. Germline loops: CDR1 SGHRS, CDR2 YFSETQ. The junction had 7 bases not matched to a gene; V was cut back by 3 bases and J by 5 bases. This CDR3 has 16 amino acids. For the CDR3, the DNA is TGCGCCAGCAGCTCCCTGACTAGCGGGAGGTTGGAGACCCAGTACTTC. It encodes CASSSLTSGRLETQYF.

The chain's CDR3 is CASSQLEVADTQYF. Written as DNA, the CDR3 is TGTGCCAGCAGCCAGCTGGAGGTAGCGGATACGCAGTATTTT. This rearrangement joins TRBV28 to TRBJ2-3; possible D gene TRBD2, 5 bases. The V gene's germline CDR1 is MDHEN and CDR2 SYDVKM. The V end was cut by 6 bases, the J end by 6 bases, with 16 bases between. This CDR3 contains 14 residues.

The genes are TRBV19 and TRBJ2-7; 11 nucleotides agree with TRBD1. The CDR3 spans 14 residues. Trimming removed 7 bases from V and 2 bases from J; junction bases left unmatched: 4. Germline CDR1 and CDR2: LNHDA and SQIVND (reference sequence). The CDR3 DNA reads TGTGCCAGTAATCCGGGACAGGGGGCCTACGAGCAGTACTTC. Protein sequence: CASNPGQGAYEQYF.

The DNA of the CDR3 is TGCGCCAGCAGCCAAGACGGGACAGATTATAGCAATCAGCCCCAGCATTTT. It codes for CASSQDGTDYSNQPQHF. The V gene is TRBV4-1, the J gene TRBJ1-5; 7 positions agree with TRBD1. V was clipped by 0 bases and J by 0 bases; unmatched bases: 5. The CDR3 length is 17 residues. The germline CDR1 and CDR2 sequences are MGHRA and YSYEKL.

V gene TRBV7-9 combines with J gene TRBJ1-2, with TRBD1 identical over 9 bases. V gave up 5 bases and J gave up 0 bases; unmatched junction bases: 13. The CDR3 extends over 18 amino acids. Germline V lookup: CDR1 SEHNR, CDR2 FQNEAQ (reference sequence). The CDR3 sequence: CASSLEPGQGVANYGYTF. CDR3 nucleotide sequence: TGTGCCAGCAGCCTAGAACCGGGACAGGGTGTCGCTAACTATGGCTACACCTTC.